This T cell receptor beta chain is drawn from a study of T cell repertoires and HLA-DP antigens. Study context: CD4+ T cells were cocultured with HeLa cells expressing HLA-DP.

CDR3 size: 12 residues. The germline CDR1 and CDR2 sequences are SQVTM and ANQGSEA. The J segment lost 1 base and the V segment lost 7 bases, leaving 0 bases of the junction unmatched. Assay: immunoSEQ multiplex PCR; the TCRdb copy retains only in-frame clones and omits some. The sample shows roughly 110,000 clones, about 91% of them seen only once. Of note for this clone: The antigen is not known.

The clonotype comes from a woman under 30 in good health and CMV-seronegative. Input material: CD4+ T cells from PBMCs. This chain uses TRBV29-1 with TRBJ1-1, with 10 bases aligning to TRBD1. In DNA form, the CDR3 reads TGCAGCGGGGACAGGGGGAACACTGAAGCTTTCTTT. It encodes CSGDRGNTEAFF.